Reported below is one T cell receptor (beta chain). Its antigen is currently unknown. Sequencing used immunoSEQ multiplex PCR; TCRdb keeps in-frame clones, though not all of them. This table has under 250,000 clones, less than 90% appearing once. These data come from a study of cytomegalovirus exposure and HLA in healthy donors. This CDR3 region has 15 residues. Germline CDR1 MNHNS, CDR2 SASEGT. V gave up 7 bases and J gave up 2 bases, with 17 bases separating them. Findings and limits, study-wide: Some 150 TCR beta chains were listed as cytomegalovirus-associated.

The donors were members of the validation cohort comprising approximately 110 subjects, separate from the approximately 710-subject first cohort. The sequencing input was PBMCs. The receptor comes from a woman under 30 in good health and CMV-seronegative. This chain joins TRBV6-1 and TRBJ1-2; a possible D gene is TRBD1 (5 bases). The CDR3 nucleotides are TGTGCCAGCAATTCGGGGGGTGAGCCCAACTATGGCTACACCTTC. This sequence encodes CASNSGGEPNYGYTF.